This passage covers 3 T cell receptor beta chains from one sample sequenced in a study of blood T cell repertoires in COVID-19. The repertoire was sequenced with immunoSEQ multiplex PCR; TCRdb's copy has only in-frame clones and lacks some. The sample lists roughly 160,000 clones, roughly 84% occurring once. Sequencing was done on a sample of peripheral blood. The receptors derive from a man between 18 and 35 years old with active or convalescent COVID-19.

This sequence joins TRBV24-1 and TRBJ2-1; TRBD2 matches 11 bases. V lost 3 bases and J lost 3; bases outside the gene matches: 6. Germline CDR1 is KGHDR and CDR2 is SFDVKD. The CDR3 has 17 amino acids. The CDR3 loop is CATSDHRTSGLYNEQFF. DNA for the CDR3: TGTGCCACCAGTGATCACAGGACTAGCGGGCTCTACAATGAGCAGTTCTTC.

V usage is TRBV11-2 and J usage is TRBJ2-7; tentative D call: TRBD1 (5 bases). This CDR3 contains 18 residues. V was trimmed by 8 bases and J by 0 bases, leaving 26 bases between them. The V gene's germline CDR1 is SGHAT and CDR2 FQNNGV. CDR3 coding DNA: TGTGCCAGCCAACAGGCGTTTCGCGGCGTCCCCAGCTCCTACGAGCAGTACTTC. Translated: CASQQAFRGVPSSYEQYF.

This clone appeared a single time. The J gene is TRBJ2-7, the V gene TRBV3-1 (or the pseudogene TRBV3-2); D is perhaps TRBD2 (5 bases). V shed 1 base and J shed 4 bases, with 5 bases lying between them. The germline V gene encodes CDR1 LGHDT and CDR2 YNNKEL (reference sequence). The CDR3 loop spans 12 amino acids. CDR3 coding DNA: TGTGCCAGCAGCCAAGGGACTTACGAGCAGTACTTC. Amino acid sequence: CASSQGTYEQYF.